The clone carrying this T cell receptor beta chain appeared many times. Antigen unknown. This entry comes from a study of metastatic and nonmetastatic thyroid tumors. At the level of the study: Repertoires from malignant and benign thyroid patients were compared across blood and tumor or nodule tissue. Study results and caveats: Versus benign nodules, malignant thyroid tumors reportedly had significantly higher TCR beta diversity, in blood and tumor.

Original methodology: Between-group CDR3 differences, defined by clinicopathological status, yielded a distant-metastasis classifier for papillary thyroid cancer. With MiXCR, TCRdb called clones anew from the PCR reads. TCRdb's processing, not the study's, gives the V and J calls here. The sample lists some 50,000 clones; 22% were seen once. No patient had received any treatment before thyroid surgery. V lost 2 bases and J 6 bases, leaving 15 bases between the germline ends. Germline lookup yields CDR1 MNHEY and CDR2 SVGAGI. The CDR3 has 15 amino acids. The sequenced material came from blood. J is TRBJ2-3 and V is TRBV6-5, with D maybe TRBD2 (9 bases). The receptor's source is a male donor with papillary thyroid cancer or a benign thyroid nodule (not recorded which). Some clones in this sample may be carry-over from other donors' samples. CDR3 nucleotide sequence: TGTGCCAGCAGTTACGCTAGCGGGGACAGGGATACGCAGTATTTT. Translation gives CASSYASGDRDTQYF.